This entry lists 16 T cell receptor beta chains sequenced from one sample in a study of OX40 agonist ivuxolimab in advanced cancers. Data came from immunoSEQ multiplex PCR; TCRdb stores just in-frame clones and leaves some out. The sample has over 30,000 clones; around 82% are singletons. Sequences were derived from CD4+ or CD8+ T cells sorted from blood, sampled in a trial of the OX40 agonist ivuxolimab. The receptor set was obtained from an adult with an advanced solid tumor such as melanoma, head and neck, liver or kidney cancer.

This clone has just a few counts. The J gene is TRBJ1-3, the V gene TRBV7-8; D not certain. V was clipped by 0 bases and J by 6 bases, with 9 bases between them. The CDR3 covers 14 residues. Germline V lookup: CDR1 SGHVS, CDR2 FQNEAQ. The DNA for the CDR3 is TGTGCCAGCAGCTTAGCAGGGATGCAAAACACCATATATTTT. It specifies CASSLAGMQNTIYF.

The CDR3 here is CASSPTGGGTFGTDTQYF. CDR3 DNA sequence: TGCGCCAGCAGCCCCACCGGGGGGGGGACCTTCGGCACAGATACGCAGTATTTT. The chain uses TRBV4-1 and TRBJ2-3; TRBD2 matches 8 bases. V lost 4 bases to trimming and J lost 1 base; unmatched junction nucleotides: 13. Per the germline V gene, CDR1 is MGHRA and CDR2 is YSYEKL. The CDR3 length is 18 residues.

This chain links TRBV6-6 with TRBJ2-4, with a possible D match to TRBD2 (6 bases). The CDR3 spans 14 residues. Trimming cost V 10 bases and J 0 bases, with 13 bases left between them. Germline loops: CDR1 MNHNY, CDR2 SVGAGI (reference sequence). This CDR3 reads CATWTILAKNIQYF. DNA for the CDR3: TGTGCCACCTGGACTATTCTAGCCAAAAACATTCAGTACTTC.

In this sample, this clone turned up a few times. The chain combines TRBV7-9 with TRBJ2-1; 8 nucleotides agree with TRBD2. Looked up from germline, CDR1 is SEHNR and CDR2 is FQNEAQ (reference sequence). Trimming took 5 bases from V and 5 from J; bases not matched to a gene: 8. This CDR3 is built from 15 residues. The DNA of the CDR3 is TGTGCCAGCAGCGACCGACTAGCGTCAAACAATGAGCAGTTCTTC. It specifies CASSDRLASNNEQFF. Variable domain in full (rest from reference TRBV7-9 and TRBJ2-1): DTGVSQNPRHKITKRGQNVTFRCDPISEHNRLYWYRQTLGQGPEFLTYFQNEAQLEKSRLLSDRFSAERPKGSFSTLEIQRTEQGDSAMYLCASSDRLASNNEQFFGPGTRLTVL.

V gene TRBV5-4 combines with J gene TRBJ2-1; 9 bases agree with TRBD1. Looked up from germline, CDR1 is SGHNT and CDR2 is YYREEE (reference sequence). After removal of 2 bases from V and 9 bases from J, the junction contained 9 bases not matched to a gene. CDR3 size: 15 residues. Written as DNA, the CDR3 is TGTGCCAGCAGCTTTCCCGGGACAGGGATTGTTGAGCAGTTCTTC. Amino acids: CASSFPGTGIVEQFF. The entire variable domain, with the rest obtained from reference TRBV5-4 and TRBJ2-1, is as follows: ETGVTQSPTHLIKTRGQQVTLRCSSQSGHNTVSWYQQALGQGPQFIFQYYREEENGRGNFPPRFSGLQFPNYSSELNVNALELDDSALYLCASSFPGTGIVEQFFGPGTRLTVL.

A few counts support this clone. The V and J genes are TRBV2 and TRBJ1-4, with D uncertain. Per germline, CDR1 SNHLY and CDR2 FYNNEI. There are 15 residues in the CDR3. Trimming took 2 bases from V and 9 from J, leaving 16 bases between them. The CDR3 is CASSEIRGSSKKLFF. In DNA form, the CDR3 reads TGTGCCAGCAGTGAAATACGTGGGAGTTCGAAAAAACTGTTTTTT.

This chain uses TRBV6-5 with TRBJ1-2; 10 nucleotides align to TRBD1. Germline assignment: CDR1 MNHEY and CDR2 SVGAGI. This CDR3 comprises 12 residues. The ends lost 7 bases at V and 11 bases at J; junction bases unmatched: 7. CDR3 amino acids: CASNPGQGSYTF. The CDR3 DNA reads as TGTGCCAGCAATCCGGGACAGGGGAGTTACACCTTC.

The chain uses TRBV7-3 and TRBJ1-1; D call uncertain. The V end was cut by 3 bases, the J end by 5 bases, with 10 bases between. The CDR3 contains 13 residues. Germline CDR1 SGHTA, CDR2 FQGTGA. Here the CDR3 DNA reads TGTGCCAGCAGCTTTTCTCCGGGAACTGAAGCTTTCTTT. This codes for CASSFSPGTEAFF.

This clone has a single count. The chain carries TRBV29-1 and TRBJ1-2, with D maybe TRBD1 (5 bases). CDR1 and CDR2 from the germline V gene are SQVTM and ANQGSEA. This CDR3 region has 13 residues. The V end lost 3 bases, the J end lost 1 base, and 9 bases lay between the germline ends. CDR3 residues: CSVEETVNYGYTF. The CDR3 nucleotides are TGCAGCGTTGAGGAGACAGTTAACTATGGCTACACCTTC.

This chain joins TRBV7-8 and TRBJ2-3; D is perhaps TRBD1 (7 bases). CDR1 is SGHVS and CDR2 is FQNEAQ in the germline V gene. The V end was cut by 3 bases, the J end by 0 bases, with 13 bases between. This CDR3 contains 16 residues. DNA for the CDR3: TGTGCCAGCAGCTTCCAGGGGGGCCTTAGCACAGATACGCAGTATTTT. Residues: CASSFQGGLSTDTQYF.

This clone was picked up one time. V is TRBV9 and J is TRBJ2-3, with TRBD1 matching 12 bases. The CDR3 sequence is 17 residues long. The germline V gene encodes CDR1 SGDLS and CDR2 YYNGEE. Trimming removed 3 bases from V and 6 bases from J; junction bases left unmatched: 11. CDR3 amino acids: CASSGTRGQGAWDTQYF. The CDR3 DNA reads as TGTGCCAGCAGCGGAACTAGGGGACAGGGGGCATGGGATACGCAGTATTTT.

The chain is built from TRBV7-9 and TRBJ2-4; TRBD1 or TRBD2 may be the D gene (5 bases each). Per germline, CDR1 SEHNR and CDR2 FQNEAQ (reference sequence). The CDR3 extends over 16 amino acids. With 5 bases removed from V and 7 bases from J, the gap between germline ends came to 21 bases. This CDR3 reads CASSLTRGSNHNIQYF. CDR3 nucleotides: TGTGCCAGCAGCCTGACTCGGGGCAGCAACCATAACATTCAGTACTTC.

The chain links TRBV6-6 to TRBJ1-6; the D is unclear. CDR1 is MNHNY and CDR2 is SVGAGI in the germline V gene (reference sequence). This CDR3 is built from 15 residues. V lost 6 bases and J 7 bases, leaving 16 bases between the germline ends. CDR3 protein: CASSYREGDNSPLHF. CDR3 sequence (DNA): TGTGCCAGCAGCTATAGAGAAGGAGACAATTCACCCCTCCACTTT.

The rearrangement links TRBV28 to TRBJ1-1; possibly TRBD1 for D (5 bases). CDR1 and CDR2 from the germline V gene are MDHEN and SYDVKM. CDR3 length: 14 amino acids. V shed 5 bases and J shed 5 bases, with 15 bases lying between them. This CDR3 reads CASSLNGGGTEAFF. For the CDR3, the DNA is TGTGCCAGCAGTCTAAACGGGGGGGGGACTGAAGCTTTCTTT.

The J gene is TRBJ2-7, the V gene TRBV7-9; a weak D match, TRBD1 (5 bases). Germline values: CDR1 SEHNR, CDR2 FQNEAQ (reference sequence). Trimming stripped 5 bases from V and 3 bases from J, with 11 bases between. There are 13 residues in the CDR3. The CDR3 spells CASSRQGRYEQYF. The CDR3 bases are TGTGCCAGCAGCCGGCAGGGCCGCTACGAGCAGTACTTC.

Only a few counts were recorded for this clone. The V and J genes are TRBV6-1 and TRBJ2-5; a weak D match, TRBD2 (5 bases). The CDR3 contains 13 residues. Trimming removed 4 bases at V and 2 bases at J, with 8 bases between. Germline V gene sequence: CDR1 MNHNS, CDR2 SASEGT. The CDR3 loop is CASSGGSQETQYF. For the CDR3, the DNA is TGTGCCAGCAGTGGCGGGTCTCAAGAGACCCAGTACTTC.